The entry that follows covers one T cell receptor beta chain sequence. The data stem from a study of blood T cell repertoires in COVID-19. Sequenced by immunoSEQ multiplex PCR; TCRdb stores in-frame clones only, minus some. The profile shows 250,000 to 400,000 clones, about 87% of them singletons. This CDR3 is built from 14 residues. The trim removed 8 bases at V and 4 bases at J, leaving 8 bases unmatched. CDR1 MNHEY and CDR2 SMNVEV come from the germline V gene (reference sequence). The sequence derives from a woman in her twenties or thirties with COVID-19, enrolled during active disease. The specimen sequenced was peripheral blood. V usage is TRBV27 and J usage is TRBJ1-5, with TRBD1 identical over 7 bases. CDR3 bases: TGTGCCAGCTCCGGGACAGAGAATAATCAGCCCCAGCATTTT. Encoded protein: CASSGTENNQPQHF.